This TCR beta chain was found in a study of blood T cell repertoires in COVID-19. Study in general: Donors in the United States, Italy and Spain gave samples during acute or convalescent COVID-19. In each case, the material was cDNA or gDNA derived from T cells, B-cell-depleted T cells, or PBMCs.

Measured with immunoSEQ multiplex PCR; TCRdb has only the in-frame clones, and not every one. The sample carries under 450,000 clones, roughly 86% recorded once. Germline CDR1 SNHLY, CDR2 FYNNEI. The CDR3 loop spans 17 amino acids. Trimming removed 2 bases from V and 8 bases from J, with 25 bases in between. The chain couples TRBV2 to TRBJ2-7, with D possibly being TRBD2 (5 bases). The sequence was obtained from a human donor with acute or convalescent COVID-19. The donor label of this sample is uncertain. Sequenced: peripheral blood. The CDR3 here is CASSEPFGGPAADQQYF. In DNA, the CDR3 is TGTGCCAGCAGTGAACCCTTCGGAGGCCCAGCGGCCGACCAGCAGTACTTC.